The present T cell receptor (beta chain) was sequenced within a study of beta chain features in type 1 diabetes. The study's findings and limits: Any HLA-type effect on TCRB rearrangement remained unresolved here. VDJ junctions sequenced from type 1 diabetes patients showed fewer insertions and more deletions.

This CDR3 is built from 14 residues. The germline V gene has CDR1 GTSNPN and CDR2 SVGIG (reference sequence). The V end lost 0 bases, the J end lost 4 bases, and 12 bases lay between the germline ends. Of note for this clone: No antigen is known for it.

Sequenced material consisted of expressed TCRB transcripts (all of the isolated RNA was reverse transcribed). Mean read depth for naive, central memory and regulatory T cell samples was around 3.8 million reads. Data came from immunoSEQ multiplex PCR; TCRdb stores just in-frame clones and leaves some out. This sample carries 200,000 to 250,000 clones, 7.5% to 10% of them seen once, and the ten largest clones take 0.03% to 0.035%. Every sorted population was more than 95% pure. This clonotype was sampled from a woman aged 18-29 years in good health. The sequenced sample was naive CD4+ T cells from blood. V is TRBV30 and J is TRBJ1-1; possibly TRBD1 for D (5 bases). Written as DNA, the CDR3 is TGTGCCTGGAGTGTATCAGGGCAACCCACTGAAGCTTTCTTT. Protein sequence: CAWSVSGQPTEAFF.